What follows are 23 T cell receptor beta chains derived from one specimen sequenced in a study of blood T cell repertoires in COVID-19. The method was immunoSEQ multiplex PCR; TCRdb's version includes in-frame clones alone and lacks a portion of them. The sample includes about 380,000 clones, 88% of them seen just once. Source material: PBMCs or T cells enriched from blood (not recorded which). All receptors derive from a woman between 18 and 29 years old who had recovered from COVID-19.

The chain uses TRBV28 and TRBJ1-3; no clear D gene. This CDR3 region has 15 residues. The ends were cut back, 3 bases at V and 5 bases at J, with 14 bases in the middle. The germline V gene has CDR1 MDHEN and CDR2 SYDVKM. Here the CDR3 DNA reads TGTGCCAGCAGTTTGATTAGTCTCACCCGAAACACCATATATTTT. Its translation: CASSLISLTRNTIYF.

This clone was seen only once. This chain links TRBV3-1 (or the pseudogene TRBV3-2) with TRBJ2-7; tentatively, D is TRBD1 (7 bases). The CDR3 is 15 amino acids. Germline-derived CDR1 and CDR2 are LGHDT and YNNKEL (reference sequence). V lost 7 bases and J lost 1, with 17 bases in between. The CDR3 reads CASTAGGQESYEQYF. CDR3 sequence (DNA): TGTGCCAGCACCGCAGGGGGGCAGGAATCCTACGAGCAGTACTTC.

The chain links TRBV3-1 (or the pseudogene TRBV3-2) to TRBJ1-2; D is perhaps TRBD1 (5 bases). CDR3 length equals 16 residues. Trimming removed 3 bases from V and 3 bases from J, with 17 bases in between. Germline V lookup: CDR1 LGHDT, CDR2 YNNKEL (reference sequence). This CDR3 reads CASSHDRRIFDYGYTF. CDR3 DNA sequence: TGTGCCAGCAGCCACGACAGAAGAATCTTCGACTATGGCTACACCTTC.

Here the CDR3 reads CASSSPQAGTGGNTEAFF. In DNA, the CDR3 is TGTGCCAGCAGCTCACCACAAGCCGGGACAGGGGGCAACACTGAAGCTTTCTTT. The chain combines TRBV9 with TRBJ1-1, with 12 nucleotides matching TRBD1. This CDR3 region has 18 residues. V gave up 4 bases and J gave up 2 bases; unmatched junction bases: 12. Germline loops: CDR1 SGDLS, CDR2 YYNGEE.

The rearrangement uses TRBV5-4 and TRBJ2-1; tentative D call: TRBD2 (8 bases). The ends were cut back, 1 base at V and 14 bases at J, with 13 bases in the middle. The CDR3 runs 12 residues. Germline V CDR1 and CDR2: SGHNT, YYREEE (reference sequence). The CDR3 DNA sequence: TGTGCCAGCAGCTTGCCGGGAGGGGGCGAGTTCTTC. It translates to CASSLPGGGEFF.

CDR3 DNA: TGTGCCAGCTCGGCCCAGGCGGGGGAAGAGACCCAGTACTTC. It translates to CASSAQAGEETQYF. V gene TRBV28 combines with J gene TRBJ2-5; 7 bases fit TRBD2. This CDR3 spans 14 amino acids. V dropped 8 bases and J dropped 3; count of bases not matched to a gene: 9. Germline loops: CDR1 MDHEN, CDR2 SYDVKM. Full variable domain (missing parts from reference TRBV28 and TRBJ2-5): DVKVTQSSRYLVKRTGEKVFLECVQDMDHENMFWYRQDPGLGLRLIYFSYDVKMKEKGDIPEGYSVSREKKERFSLILESASTNQTSMYLCASSAQAGEETQYFGPGTRLLVL.

V is TRBV27 and J is TRBJ2-5; D possibly corresponds to TRBD2 (7 bases). Germline lookup yields CDR1 MNHEY and CDR2 SMNVEV (reference sequence). V lost 7 bases and J 5 bases, leaving 20 bases between the germline ends. The CDR3 covers 15 residues. In DNA, the CDR3 is TGTGCCAGCACCTGGAGGGGGGGCCGCCGGGAGACCCAGTACTTC. It translates to CASTWRGGRRETQYF.

This chain connects TRBV25-1 to TRBJ1-6; 7 bases are shared with TRBD1. This CDR3 is built from 14 residues. V shed 6 bases, J shed 7 bases, and the junction held 6 bases outside the gene matches. CDR1 MGHDK and CDR2 SYGVNS come from the germline V gene. The CDR3 DNA reads as TGTGCCAGCAGGCGGACAGGAGAAAATTCACCCCTCCACTTT. This encodes CASRRTGENSPLHF.

The J gene is TRBJ2-7, the V gene TRBV7-6, with TRBD2 matching 10 bases. V was pared by 4 bases and J by 1 base, with 7 bases of the junction left unmatched. Germline V CDR1 and CDR2: SGHVS, FNYEAQ. This CDR3 has 16 amino acids. CDR3 nucleotides: TGTGCCAGCAGCTGGGGGCTAGCGGGGGAATCCTACGAGCAGTACTTC. As protein: CASSWGLAGESYEQYF.

This sequence joins TRBV6-5 and TRBJ2-3; D call uncertain. V lost 7 bases, J lost 5 bases, and 13 bases lay in between. This CDR3 is 13 amino acids long. Germline V CDR1 and CDR2: MNHEY, SVGAGI. The chain's CDR3 is CASTAPEEDTQYF. Here the CDR3 DNA reads TGTGCCAGCACGGCGCCAGAGGAAGATACGCAGTATTTT.

The CDR3 DNA is TGTGCCAGCAGCTCCAGGACTAGCGGGTTCGGGGAGCAGTACTTC. Residues: CASSSRTSGFGEQYF. The V call is TRBV7-3, the J call TRBJ2-7, with 11 bases that match TRBD2. This CDR3 has 15 amino acids. V lost 4 bases and J lost 7; bases outside the gene matches: 9. Germline V CDR1 and CDR2: SGHTA, FQGTGA.

The chain uses TRBV9 and TRBJ1-5; D is possibly TRBD1 (5 bases). The V end was cut by 3 bases, the J end by 7 bases, with 8 bases between. The CDR3 consists of 12 residues. The germline gives CDR1 SGDLS, CDR2 YYNGEE. CDR3 nucleotides: TGTGCCAGCAGCGACGGGGGGCAGCCCCAGCATTTT. Protein product: CASSDGGQPQHF.

The chain joins TRBV6-1 to TRBJ1-6, with 8 bases that match TRBD1. In germline, CDR1 is MNHNS, CDR2 SASEGT. CDR3 length: 15 amino acids. With 2 bases clipped from V and 8 bases from J, the junction kept 5 bases outside the gene matches. This CDR3 is CASSEYQGAYSPLHF. The CDR3 coding sequence is TGTGCCAGCAGTGAATATCAGGGGGCTTATTCACCCCTCCACTTT.

This clone turned up a few times. V usage is TRBV7-9 and J usage is TRBJ2-7; TRBD2 is a possible D gene (5 bases). CDR3 length equals 14 residues. Deletions cut 2 bases from V and 2 bases from J, with 10 bases between. The germline V gene encodes CDR1 SEHNR and CDR2 FQNEAQ (reference sequence). The CDR3 region is CASSLSGITYEQYF. In nucleotides, the CDR3 is TGTGCCAGCAGCTTATCCGGGATCACCTACGAGCAGTACTTC.

The genes are TRBV5-1 and TRBJ2-1, with D maybe TRBD2 (5 bases). Germline assignment: CDR1 SGHRS and CDR2 YFSETQ. Trimming took 0 bases from V and 7 from J, leaving 8 bases between them. The CDR3 contains 13 residues. The DNA for the CDR3 is TGCGCCAGCAGCTTGGTTTCGGGAAATGAGCAGTTCTTC. Residues: CASSLVSGNEQFF.

The sample holds a few counts of this clone. The chain combines TRBV9 with TRBJ1-3, with 7 bases identical to TRBD1. CDR3 length equals 14 residues. Germline CDR1 and CDR2: SGDLS and YYNGEE. With V trimmed by 7 bases and J by 2 bases, 6 bases remained unmatched. CDR3: CASGPGTAGNTIYF. The CDR3 DNA follows: TGTGCCAGCGGCCCGGGGACAGCTGGAAACACCATATATTTT. The whole variable domain, remainder taken from reference TRBV9 and TRBJ1-3, is DSGVTQTPKHLITATGQRVTLRCSPRSGDLSVYWYQQSLDQGLQFLIQYYNGEERAKGNILERFSAQQFPDLHSELNLSSLELGDSALYFCASGPGTAGNTIYFGEGSWLTVV.

This sequence joins TRBV5-6 and TRBJ1-2, with TRBD1 identical over 8 bases. Germline-derived CDR1 and CDR2 are SGHDT and YYEEEE. The CDR3 sequence is 14 residues long. J lost 5 bases, V lost 6 bases, and 9 bases had no gene match. As DNA, the CDR3 is TGTGCCAGCAACCCCCAGGGGGCCAATTATGGCTACACCTTC. It encodes CASNPQGANYGYTF.

This chain joins TRBV6-5 and TRBJ1-2; no definite D call. The length of the CDR3 is 13 residues. Deletions cut 4 bases from V and 5 bases from J, with 11 bases between. Looked up from germline, CDR1 is MNHEY and CDR2 is SVGAGI. CDR3 nucleotides: TGTGCCAGCAGTTCCGGACTGGGATATGGCTACACCTTC. This sequence encodes CASSSGLGYGYTF.

The rearrangement joins TRBV5-1 to TRBJ1-6; 10 bases line up with TRBD1. Germline lookup yields CDR1 SGHRS and CDR2 YFSETQ. V lost 4 bases and J lost 9; bases outside the gene matches: 7. There are 15 residues in the CDR3. CDR3 nucleotide sequence: TGCGCCAGCAGCGGAACCGGGACAGGGGTTTCACCCCTCCACTTT. As protein: CASSGTGTGVSPLHF.

This sequence joins TRBV9 and TRBJ1-6, with TRBD1 matching 7 bases. From germline, CDR1 is SGDLS and CDR2 YYNGEE. J gave up 4 bases and V 3 bases, and 7 bases lay outside the gene matches. This CDR3 has 16 residues. The CDR3 loop is CASSAGTARYNSPLHF. In DNA form, the CDR3 reads TGTGCCAGCAGCGCCGGGACAGCGAGATATAATTCACCCCTCCACTTT.

The CDR3 DNA follows: TGCGCCAGCAGCCAAGATACCGGGACAGCAGCTAACTATGGCTACACCTTC. Protein sequence: CASSQDTGTAANYGYTF. The gene calls are TRBV4-3 and TRBJ1-2; 7 nucleotides match TRBD1. V shed 0 bases, J shed 0 bases, and the junction held 7 bases outside the gene matches. The CDR3 has 17 residues. Germline assignment: CDR1 LGHNA and CDR2 YSLEER.

The V call is TRBV2, the J call TRBJ1-3, with a tentative D call TRBD1 (6 bases). Trimming pared 9 bases from V and 3 bases from J, leaving 12 bases between. Germline-derived CDR1 and CDR2 are SNHLY and FYNNEI. The CDR3 sequence is 13 residues long. The CDR3 spells CASARGGGNTIYF. Here the CDR3 DNA reads TGTGCCAGTGCAAGGGGGGGTGGAAACACCATATATTTT.

The chain joins TRBV6-1 to TRBJ1-1, with no clear D. The germline V and J ends were trimmed by 2 bases and 5 bases, with 6 bases remaining between them. The CDR3 covers 12 residues. Per the germline V gene, CDR1 is MNHNS and CDR2 is SASEGT. CDR3 DNA: TGTGCCAGCAGTGAACGGTCTACTGAAGCTTTCTTT. Protein: CASSERSTEAFF.